Below, one T cell receptor (beta chain) is given with its context. Its antigen is unidentified. The PCR used 60 Vbeta and 13 Jbeta primers. Only in-frame clones appear in the TCRdb table, and some are missing; sequencing was by immunoSEQ multiplex PCR. The sample has around 100,000 clones, less than 85% seen once. These data belong to a study of cytomegalovirus exposure and HLA in healthy donors. This CDR3 is built from 12 residues. V dropped 5 bases and J dropped 8 bases, with 12 bases sitting between them. Germline V gives CDR1 SGHVS, CDR2 FQNEAQ. Findings and limits, study-wide: Association with HLA alleles at 0.05 false discovery rate was found for roughly 17,000 TCR beta sequences in a later analysis.

The clonotype was recovered from a man between 18 and 35 years old in good health and CMV-seronegative. The source material was PBMCs. The chain employs TRBV7-8 and TRBJ1-2, with D maybe TRBD1 (5 bases). CDR3 amino acids: CASSERQIGYTF. The CDR3 DNA reads TGTGCCAGCAGCGAACGACAGATAGGCTACACCTTC.